This T cell receptor (beta chain) appears in the sequencing data of a study of T cells in Graves' hyperthyroidism and ophthalmopathy. There are many counts of this clonotype. It was RNA transcripts that yielded the amplified TCR beta CDR3 regions. HTBI primers were the set used in a first-round RT-PCR of the TCR CDR3. TCRdb re-derived calls from the multiplex PCR reads in MiXCR, one entry per CDR3 protein. The table lists some 550,000 distinct CDR3 sequences, roughly 20% of them singletons. CDR1 and CDR2 from the germline V gene are MNHEY and SVGAGI. The V and J ends lost 1 base and 6 bases respectively, with 9 bases between them. CDR3 length equals 14 residues.

V is TRBV6-5 and J is TRBJ2-2, with D possibly being TRBD2 (7 bases). The specimen sequenced was blood. The sequence was collected from a man aged 18 to 29 with Graves' hyperthyroidism. CDR3 nucleotides: TGTGCCAGCAGTTACTACGGGGGGCCCGGGGAGCTGTTTTTT. It yields the protein CASSYYGGPGELFF.